This TCR beta chain was identified during a study of OX40 agonist ivuxolimab in advanced cancers. The assay was immunoSEQ multiplex PCR, and TCRdb's table has in-frame clones only and misses some. The repertoire holds fewer than 80,000 clones, with about 85% as singletons. Study-wide findings and caveats: Among patients with partial responses at 0.1-3.0 mg/kg, clonal expansion was among the lowest. Some nonresponders likewise displayed low normalized T-cell clonal expansion. Expanded clones were, on average, more numerous among CD8+ T cells than CD4+.

The CDR3 has 13 residues. In germline, CDR1 is GTSNPN, CDR2 SVGIG (reference sequence). V shed 1 base and J shed 6 bases, with 12 bases lying between them. Note on this clone: Its target is unknown.

Blood sampling took place at baseline, cycle 4 day 1, and cycle 7 day 1. This sequence originates from an adult with an advanced solid tumor such as melanoma, head and neck, liver or kidney cancer. J is TRBJ1-2 and V is TRBV30; possibly TRBD1 for D (5 bases). Sample: CD4+ or CD8+ T cells sorted from blood, taken in a trial of the OX40 agonist ivuxolimab. CDR3 in DNA: TGTGCCTGGAGTGCCCGGGGCCGAGATGGCTACACCTTC. Translating gives CAWSARGRDGYTF.